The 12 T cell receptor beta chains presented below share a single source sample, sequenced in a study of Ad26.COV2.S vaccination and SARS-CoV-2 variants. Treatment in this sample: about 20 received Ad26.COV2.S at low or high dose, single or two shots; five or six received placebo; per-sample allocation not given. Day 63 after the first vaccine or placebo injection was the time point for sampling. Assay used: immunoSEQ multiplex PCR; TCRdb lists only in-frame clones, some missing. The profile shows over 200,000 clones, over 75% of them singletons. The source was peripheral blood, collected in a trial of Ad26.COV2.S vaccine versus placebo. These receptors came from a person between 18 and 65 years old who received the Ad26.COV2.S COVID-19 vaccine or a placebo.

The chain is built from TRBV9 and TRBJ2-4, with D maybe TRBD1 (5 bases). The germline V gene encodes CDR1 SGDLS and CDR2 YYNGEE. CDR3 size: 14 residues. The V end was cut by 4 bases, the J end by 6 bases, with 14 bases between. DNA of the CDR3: TGTGCCAGCAGCACTACCCCGCAGGGAAACATTCAGTACTTC. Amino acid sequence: CASSTTPQGNIQYF.

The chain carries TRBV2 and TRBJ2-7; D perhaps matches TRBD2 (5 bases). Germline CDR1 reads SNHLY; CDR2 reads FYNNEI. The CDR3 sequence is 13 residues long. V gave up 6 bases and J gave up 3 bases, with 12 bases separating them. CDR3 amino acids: CASSRDSNYEQYF. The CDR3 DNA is TGTGCCAGCAGCCGGGATTCTAACTACGAGCAGTACTTC.

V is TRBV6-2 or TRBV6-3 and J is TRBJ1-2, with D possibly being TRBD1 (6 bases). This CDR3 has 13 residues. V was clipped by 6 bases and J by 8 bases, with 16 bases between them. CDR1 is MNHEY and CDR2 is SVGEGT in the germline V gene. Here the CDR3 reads CASSPPGGRGYTF. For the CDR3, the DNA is TGTGCCAGCAGCCCCCCCGGGGGGCGCGGCTACACCTTC.

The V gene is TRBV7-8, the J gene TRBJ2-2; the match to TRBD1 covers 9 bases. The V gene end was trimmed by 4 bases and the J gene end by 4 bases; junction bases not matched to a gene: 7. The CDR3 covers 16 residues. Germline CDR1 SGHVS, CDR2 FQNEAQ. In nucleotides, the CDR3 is TGTGCCAGCAGCTCGACAGGGGGGTCGAGCACCGGGGAGCTGTTTTTT. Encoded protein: CASSSTGGSSTGELFF.

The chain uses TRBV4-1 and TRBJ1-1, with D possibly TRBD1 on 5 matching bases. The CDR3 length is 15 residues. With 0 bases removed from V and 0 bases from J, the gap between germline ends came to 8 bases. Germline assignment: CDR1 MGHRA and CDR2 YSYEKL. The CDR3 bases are TGCGCCAGCAGCCAAGAGGACACATTGAACACTGAAGCTTTCTTT. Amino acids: CASSQEDTLNTEAFF.

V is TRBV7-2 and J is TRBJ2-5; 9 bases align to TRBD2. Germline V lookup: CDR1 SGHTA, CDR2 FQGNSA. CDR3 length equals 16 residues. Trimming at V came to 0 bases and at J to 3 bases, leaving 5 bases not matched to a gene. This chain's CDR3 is CASSLASGGNKETQYF. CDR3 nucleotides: TGTGCCAGCAGCTTAGCGAGCGGGGGGAATAAAGAGACCCAGTACTTC.

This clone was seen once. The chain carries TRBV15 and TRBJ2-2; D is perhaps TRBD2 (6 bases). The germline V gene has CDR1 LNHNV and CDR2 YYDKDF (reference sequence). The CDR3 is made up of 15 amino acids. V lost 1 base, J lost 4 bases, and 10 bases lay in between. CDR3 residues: CATSRVLAPTGELFF. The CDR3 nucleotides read TGTGCCACCAGCAGAGTACTAGCCCCCACCGGGGAGCTGTTTTTT.

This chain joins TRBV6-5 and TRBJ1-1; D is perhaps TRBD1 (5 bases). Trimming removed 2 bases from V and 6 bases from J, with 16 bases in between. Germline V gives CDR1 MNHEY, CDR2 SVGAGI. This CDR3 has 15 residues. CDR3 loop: CASSYGGMGGPEAFF. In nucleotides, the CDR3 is TGTGCCAGCAGTTACGGGGGGATGGGCGGGCCTGAAGCTTTCTTT.

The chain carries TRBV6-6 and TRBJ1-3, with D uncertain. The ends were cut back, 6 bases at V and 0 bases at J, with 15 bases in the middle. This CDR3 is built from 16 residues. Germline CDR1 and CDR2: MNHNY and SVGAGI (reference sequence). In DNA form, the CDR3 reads TGTGCCAGCAGCGACTCCCCCCAGGTCTCTGGAAACACCATATATTTT. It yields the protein CASSDSPQVSGNTIYF.

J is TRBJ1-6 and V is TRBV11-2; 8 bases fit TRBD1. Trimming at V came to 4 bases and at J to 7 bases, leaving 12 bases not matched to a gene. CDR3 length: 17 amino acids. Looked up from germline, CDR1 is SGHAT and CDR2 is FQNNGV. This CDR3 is CASSSPPDRAWNSPLHF. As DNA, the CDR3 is TGTGCCAGCAGCTCGCCCCCGGACAGGGCTTGGAATTCACCCCTCCACTTT.

In DNA form, the CDR3 reads TGTGCCAGCCGGGGGGGACAGCCCGCCTACGAGCAGTACTTC. Translating it yields CASRGGQPAYEQYF. This rearrangement joins TRBV28 to TRBJ2-7; D is possibly TRBD2 (8 bases). The germline gives CDR1 MDHEN, CDR2 SYDVKM. V dropped 8 bases and J dropped 2 bases, with 16 bases sitting between them. This CDR3 has 14 residues.

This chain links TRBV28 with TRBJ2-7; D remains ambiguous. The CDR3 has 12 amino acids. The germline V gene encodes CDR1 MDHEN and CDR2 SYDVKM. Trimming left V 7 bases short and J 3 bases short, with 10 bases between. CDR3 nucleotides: TGTGCCAGCAATAGGGCTTTCTACGAGCAGTACTTC. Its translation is CASNRAFYEQYF.